This T cell receptor (beta chain) was recorded in a study of blood T cell repertoires in COVID-19. Data came from immunoSEQ multiplex PCR; TCRdb stores just in-frame clones and leaves some out. The sample includes 200,000 to 250,000 clones, around 85% of them seen just once. With 2 bases removed from V and 0 bases from J, the gap between germline ends came to 11 bases. The CDR3 loop spans 15 amino acids. The germline gives CDR1 MNHEY, CDR2 SVGEGT. The source is a woman in her 70s with COVID-19, enrolled during active disease. The sample taken for sequencing was peripheral blood. The V gene is TRBV6-2 or TRBV6-3, the J gene TRBJ2-7; D call uncertain. The chain's CDR3 is CASSYPTTPSYEQYF. The DNA for the CDR3 is TGTGCCAGCAGTTACCCGACAACCCCCTCCTACGAGCAGTACTTC.